The clone carrying this TCR beta chain was seen a few times. This sample's RNA came from whole unsorted tissue. The CDR3 has 14 residues. CDR1 is SGHAT and CDR2 is FQNNGV in the germline V gene. V dropped 2 bases and J dropped 1 base, with 8 bases sitting between them. These data belong to a study of tumor and adjacent non-tumor tissue in lung cancer. The library came from three nested PCR rounds adapted from ARM-PCR protocols. In TCRdb, the multiplex PCR reads were re-called with MiXCR into one record per CDR3 protein. This sample has 75,000 to 100,000 distinct CDR3 sequences, with less than 80% found just once.

This sequence was found in a man in his 60s with non-small cell lung cancer. What was sequenced was lung tumor tissue. The chain links TRBV11-2 to TRBJ2-5; D not resolved. CDR3 sequence: CASSLLAPQETQYF. The DNA for the CDR3 is TGTGCCAGCAGCTTACTCGCCCCCCAAGAGACCCAGTACTTC.